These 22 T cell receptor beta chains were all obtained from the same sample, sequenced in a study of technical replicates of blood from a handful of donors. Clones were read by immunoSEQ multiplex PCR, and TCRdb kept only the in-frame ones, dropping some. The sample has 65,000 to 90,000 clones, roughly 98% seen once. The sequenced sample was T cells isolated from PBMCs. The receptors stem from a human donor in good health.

CDR3 DNA: TGTGCCAGCAGTTATAGGGAAGCGGTCCCTTTCGGGACCCAGTACTTC. Encoded protein: CASSYREAVPFGTQYF. The V call is TRBV6-6, the J call TRBJ2-5; possible D gene TRBD2, 5 bases. V dropped 3 bases and J dropped 7 bases, with 21 bases sitting between them. The CDR3 sequence is 16 residues long. Germline V CDR1 and CDR2: MNHNY, SVGAGI (reference sequence).

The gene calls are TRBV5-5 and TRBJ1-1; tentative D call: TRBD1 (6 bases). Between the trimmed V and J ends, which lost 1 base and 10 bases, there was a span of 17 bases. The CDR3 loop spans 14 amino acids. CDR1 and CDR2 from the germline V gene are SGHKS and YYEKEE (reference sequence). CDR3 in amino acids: CASSLTGSHFAAFF. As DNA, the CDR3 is TGTGCCAGCAGCTTGACAGGGTCGCACTTTGCAGCTTTCTTT.

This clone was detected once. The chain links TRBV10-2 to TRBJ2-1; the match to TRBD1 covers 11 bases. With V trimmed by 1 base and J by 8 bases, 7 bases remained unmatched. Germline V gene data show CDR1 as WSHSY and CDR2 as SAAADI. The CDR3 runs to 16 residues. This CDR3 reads CASSEFWGQGEDEQFF. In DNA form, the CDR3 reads TGCGCCAGCAGTGAGTTTTGGGGACAGGGGGAAGATGAGCAGTTCTTC.

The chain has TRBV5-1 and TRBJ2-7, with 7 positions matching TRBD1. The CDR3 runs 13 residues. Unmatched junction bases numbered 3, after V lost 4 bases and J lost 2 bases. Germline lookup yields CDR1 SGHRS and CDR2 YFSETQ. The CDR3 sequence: CASSGGQTYEQYF. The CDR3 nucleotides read TGCGCCAGCAGCGGGGGACAGACCTACGAGCAGTACTTC.

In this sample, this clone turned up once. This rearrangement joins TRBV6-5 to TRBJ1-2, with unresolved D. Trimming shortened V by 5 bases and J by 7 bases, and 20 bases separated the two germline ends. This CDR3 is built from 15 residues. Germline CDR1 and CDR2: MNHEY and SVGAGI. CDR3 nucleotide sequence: TGTGCCAGCAGTACGAGACGGGAGTCCCCTCTTGGCTACACCTTC. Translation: CASSTRRESPLGYTF.

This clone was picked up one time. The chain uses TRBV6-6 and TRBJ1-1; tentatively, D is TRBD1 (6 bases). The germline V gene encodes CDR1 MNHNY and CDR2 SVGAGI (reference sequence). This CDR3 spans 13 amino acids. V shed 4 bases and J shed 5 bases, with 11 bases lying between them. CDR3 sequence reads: CASSWNRATEAFF. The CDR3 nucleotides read TGTGCCAGCAGTTGGAACAGGGCGACTGAAGCTTTCTTT.

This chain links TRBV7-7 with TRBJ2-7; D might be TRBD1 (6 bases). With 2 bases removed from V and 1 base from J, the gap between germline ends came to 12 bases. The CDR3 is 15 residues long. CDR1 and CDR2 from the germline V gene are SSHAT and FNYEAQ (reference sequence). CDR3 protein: CASSLSPGESYEQYF. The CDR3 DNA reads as TGTGCCAGCAGCTTATCTCCAGGGGAATCCTACGAGCAGTACTTC.

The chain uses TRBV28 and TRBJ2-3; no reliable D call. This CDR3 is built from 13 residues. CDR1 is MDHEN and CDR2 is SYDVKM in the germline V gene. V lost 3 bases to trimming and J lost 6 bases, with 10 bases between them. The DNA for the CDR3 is TGTGCCAGCAGTTTTGCCGCCGAGGATACGCAGTATTTT. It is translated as CASSFAAEDTQYF.

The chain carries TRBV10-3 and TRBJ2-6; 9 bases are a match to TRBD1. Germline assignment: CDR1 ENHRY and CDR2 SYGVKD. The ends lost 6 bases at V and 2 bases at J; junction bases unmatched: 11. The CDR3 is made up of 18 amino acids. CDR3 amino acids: CAISAPGQGVPGANVLTF. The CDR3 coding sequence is TGTGCCATCAGCGCGCCGGGACAGGGAGTTCCTGGGGCCAACGTCCTGACTTTC.

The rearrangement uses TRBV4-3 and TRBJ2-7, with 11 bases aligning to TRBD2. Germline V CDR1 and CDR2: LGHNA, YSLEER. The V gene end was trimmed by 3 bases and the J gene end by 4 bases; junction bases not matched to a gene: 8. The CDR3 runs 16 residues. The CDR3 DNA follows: TGCGCCAGCAGCCATTTACTAGCGGGAGAATCTTACGAGCAGTACTTC. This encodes CASSHLLAGESYEQYF.

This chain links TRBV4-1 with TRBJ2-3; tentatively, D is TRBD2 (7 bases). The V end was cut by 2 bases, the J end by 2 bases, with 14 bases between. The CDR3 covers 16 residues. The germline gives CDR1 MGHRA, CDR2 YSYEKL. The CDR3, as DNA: TGCGCCAGCAGCCAACCTTGGGGGGGGCTCACAGATACGCAGTATTTT. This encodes CASSQPWGGLTDTQYF.

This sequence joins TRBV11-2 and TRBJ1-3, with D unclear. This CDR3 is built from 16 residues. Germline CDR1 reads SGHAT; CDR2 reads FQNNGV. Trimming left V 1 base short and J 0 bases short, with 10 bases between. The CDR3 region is CASSLGQVLSGNTIYF. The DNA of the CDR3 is TGTGCCAGCAGCTTAGGGCAGGTTCTCTCTGGAAACACCATATATTTT.

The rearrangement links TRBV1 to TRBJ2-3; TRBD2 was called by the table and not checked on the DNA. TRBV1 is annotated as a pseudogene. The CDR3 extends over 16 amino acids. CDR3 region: CTSSQGLAGGTDTQYF. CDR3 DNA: TGCACCAGCAGCCAAGGTCTAGCGGGAGGCACAGATACGCAGTATTTT.

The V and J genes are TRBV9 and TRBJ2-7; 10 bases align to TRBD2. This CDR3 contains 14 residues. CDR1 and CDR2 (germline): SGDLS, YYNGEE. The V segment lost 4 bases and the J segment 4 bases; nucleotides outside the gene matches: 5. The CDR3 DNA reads TGTGCCAGCAGCTTTCTAGCGGGAGCGTACGAGCAGTACTTC. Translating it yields CASSFLAGAYEQYF.

The CDR3 region has the DNA TGTGCCAGCAGCTCCGGACAGGTGAACTCCTACGAGCAGTACTTC. This translates into CASSSGQVNSYEQYF. The V call is TRBV9, the J call TRBJ2-7; TRBD1 aligns across 7 bases. This CDR3 has 15 amino acids. V lost 4 bases to trimming and J lost 0 bases; unmatched junction nucleotides: 7. Germline V CDR1 and CDR2: SGDLS, YYNGEE.

The chain's CDR3 is CASPGRGEQYF. DNA for the CDR3: TGTGCCAGTCCGGGCAGGGGCGAGCAGTACTTC. J is TRBJ2-7 and V is TRBV27; possibly TRBD1 for D (6 bases). The CDR3 length is 11 residues. Per germline, CDR1 MNHEY and CDR2 SMNVEV (reference sequence). V lost 9 bases, J lost 6 bases, and 12 bases lay in between.

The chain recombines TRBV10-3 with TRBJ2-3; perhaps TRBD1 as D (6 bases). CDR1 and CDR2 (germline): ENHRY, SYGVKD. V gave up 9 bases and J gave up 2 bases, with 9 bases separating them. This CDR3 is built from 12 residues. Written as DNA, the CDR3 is TGTGCCATACAGGGATTCACAGATACGCAGTATTTT. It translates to CAIQGFTDTQYF.

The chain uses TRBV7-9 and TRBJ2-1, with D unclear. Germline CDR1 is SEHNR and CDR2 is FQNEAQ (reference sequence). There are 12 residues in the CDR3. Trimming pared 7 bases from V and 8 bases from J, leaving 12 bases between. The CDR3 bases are TGTGCCAGCACCTCCCGTGCGGATGAGCAGTTCTTC. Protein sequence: CASTSRADEQFF. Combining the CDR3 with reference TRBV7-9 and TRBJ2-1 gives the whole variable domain DTGVSQNPRHKITKRGQNVTFRCDPISEHNRLYWYRQTLGQGPEFLTYFQNEAQLEKSRLLSDRFSAERPKGSFSTLEIQRTEQGDSAMYLCASTSRADEQFFGPGTRLTVL.

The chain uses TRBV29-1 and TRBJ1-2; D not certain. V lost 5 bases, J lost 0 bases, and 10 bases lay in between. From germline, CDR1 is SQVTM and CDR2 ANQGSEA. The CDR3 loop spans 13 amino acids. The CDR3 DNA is TGCAGCGTTAGATCGGTTACTAACTATGGCTACACCTTC. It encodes CSVRSVTNYGYTF.

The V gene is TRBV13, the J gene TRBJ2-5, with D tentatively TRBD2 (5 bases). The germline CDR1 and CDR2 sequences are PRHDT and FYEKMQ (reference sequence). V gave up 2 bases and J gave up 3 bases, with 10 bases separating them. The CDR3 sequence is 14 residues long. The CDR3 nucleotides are TGTGCCAGCAGCTTACCTAGCTTGAAAGAGACCCAGTACTTC. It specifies CASSLPSLKETQYF.

DNA of the CDR3: TGTGCCAGTAGTATAGACGCGACTGTGACCTACGAGCAGTACTTC. Residues: CASSIDATVTYEQYF. This rearrangement joins TRBV19 to TRBJ2-7, with no clear D. In germline, CDR1 is LNHDA, CDR2 SQIVND (reference sequence). The CDR3 loop spans 15 amino acids. The V and J ends lost 0 bases and 2 bases respectively, with 11 bases between them. Full variable domain (outside the CDR3, taken from reference TRBV19 and TRBJ2-7): DGGITQSPKYLFRKEGQNVTLSCEQNLNHDAMYWYRQDPGQGLRLIYYSQIVNDFQKGDIAEGYSVSREKKESFPLTVTSAQKNPTAFYLCASSIDATVTYEQYFGPGTRLTVT.

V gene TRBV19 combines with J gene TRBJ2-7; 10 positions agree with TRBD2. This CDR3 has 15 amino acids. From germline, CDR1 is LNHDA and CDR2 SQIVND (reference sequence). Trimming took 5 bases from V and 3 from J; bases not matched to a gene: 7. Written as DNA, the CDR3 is TGTGCCAGTAGTTCCACTAGCGGGATTCTCTACGAGCAGTACTTC. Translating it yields CASSSTSGILYEQYF.